The 3 T cell receptor beta chains listed next were all sequenced from one sample in a study of cytomegalovirus exposure and HLA in healthy donors (dated 2017 in TCRdb). To prepare the library, the immunoSEQ multiplex PCR assay was applied. For the multiplex PCR, a mixture combining 60 forward primers for TCR Vbeta segments and 13 reverse primers for TCR Jbeta segments was used. In its TCRdb copy, this immuneACCESS table keeps in-frame sequences only and misses some clones. Where compared with another copy, unresolved V genes explain less than half of these, and the others have no known cause. The sample includes more than 90,000 clones, with roughly 80% observed a single time. The top ten clones comprise about 7% of the sample. The source material was PBMCs. The receptor set was obtained from a man in his forties in good health and CMV-seropositive.

J is TRBJ2-1 and V is TRBV28, with a tentative D call TRBD2 (6 bases). The germline V gene encodes CDR1 MDHEN and CDR2 SYDVKM. The CDR3 runs 18 residues. V was pared by 3 bases and J by 8 bases, with 26 bases between. CDR3 in DNA: TGTGCCAGCAGTTTGGCCACCGGGACTTGGGAACCAGGAGATGAGCAGTTCTTC. It encodes CASSLATGTWEPGDEQFF. The variable domain in full, completed from reference TRBV28 and TRBJ2-1, reads DVKVTQSSRYLVKRTGEKVFLECVQDMDHENMFWYRQDPGLGLRLIYFSYDVKMKEKGDIPEGYSVSREKKERFSLILESASTNQTSMYLCASSLATGTWEPGDEQFFGPGTRLTVL.

The chain employs TRBV5-4 and TRBJ2-2, with 9 bases fitting TRBD1. Germline values: CDR1 SGHNT, CDR2 YYREEE (reference sequence). The CDR3 is 16 amino acids. The ends lost 0 bases at V and 6 bases at J; junction bases unmatched: 6. The CDR3 loop is CASSLGLGQGAGELFF. The CDR3 nucleotides read TGTGCCAGCAGCTTGGGCCTGGGACAGGGAGCCGGGGAGCTGTTTTTT.

This chain joins TRBV19 and TRBJ2-3; TRBD1 agrees at 8 bases. Unmatched junction bases numbered 9, after V lost 6 bases and J lost 4 bases. Germline V CDR1 and CDR2: LNHDA, SQIVND (reference sequence). The CDR3 extends over 15 amino acids. CDR3: CASRNGQGGADTQYF. CDR3 bases: TGTGCCAGTAGGAACGGACAGGGAGGCGCAGATACGCAGTATTTT.